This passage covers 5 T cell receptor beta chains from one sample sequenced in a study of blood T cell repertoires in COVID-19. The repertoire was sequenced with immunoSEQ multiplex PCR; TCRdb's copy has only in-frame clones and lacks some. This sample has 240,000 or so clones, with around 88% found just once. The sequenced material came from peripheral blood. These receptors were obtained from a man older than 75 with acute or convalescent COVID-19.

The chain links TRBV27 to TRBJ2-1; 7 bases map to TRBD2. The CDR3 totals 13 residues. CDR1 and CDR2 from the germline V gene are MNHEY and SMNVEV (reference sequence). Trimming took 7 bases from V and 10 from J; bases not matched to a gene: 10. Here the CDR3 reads CASKALASGEQFF. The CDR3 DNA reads TGTGCCAGCAAGGCACTAGCGTCGGGAGAGCAGTTCTTC.

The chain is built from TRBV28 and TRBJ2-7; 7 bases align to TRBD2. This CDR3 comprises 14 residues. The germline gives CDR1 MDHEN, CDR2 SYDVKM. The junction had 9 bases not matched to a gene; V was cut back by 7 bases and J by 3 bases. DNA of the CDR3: TGTGCCAGCATGGAAGCGGGGATAAACTACGAGCAGTACTTC. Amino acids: CASMEAGINYEQYF.

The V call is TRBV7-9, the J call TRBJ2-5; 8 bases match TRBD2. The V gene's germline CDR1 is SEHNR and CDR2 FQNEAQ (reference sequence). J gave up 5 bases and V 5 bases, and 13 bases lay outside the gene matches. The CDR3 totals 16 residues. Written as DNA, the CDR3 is TGTGCCAGCAGCCGGCGACTAGCGTGGGGGACGGAGACCCAGTACTTC. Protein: CASSRRLAWGTETQYF.

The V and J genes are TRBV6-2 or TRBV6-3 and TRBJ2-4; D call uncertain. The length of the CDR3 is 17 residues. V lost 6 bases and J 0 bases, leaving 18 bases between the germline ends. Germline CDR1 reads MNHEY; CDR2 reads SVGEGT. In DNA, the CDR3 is TGTGCCAGCAGCCCCGGGTCGCTCCGTATAGCCAAAAACATTCAGTACTTC. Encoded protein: CASSPGSLRIAKNIQYF.

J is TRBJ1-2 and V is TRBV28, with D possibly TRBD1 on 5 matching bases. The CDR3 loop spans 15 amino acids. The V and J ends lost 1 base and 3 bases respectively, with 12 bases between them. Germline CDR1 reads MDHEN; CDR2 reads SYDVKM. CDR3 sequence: CASSLSDSRYYGYTF. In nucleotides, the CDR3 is TGTGCCAGCAGTTTATCCGACAGCCGCTACTATGGCTACACCTTC.